This entry is about one TCR beta chain. The target antigen is unknown. The sample carries other DNA sequences with the same CDR3. Time point here: blood 2 weeks post-SBRT. Described treatment: 15 Gy SBRT to primary tumor, nephrectomy 4 weeks later. Blood was sampled at baseline, 2 weeks and 4 weeks after SBRT. Clear cell pathology was present in this patient's renal cell carcinoma. This record comes from a study of radiation and T cells in renal cell carcinoma. Study in general: Nephrectomy followed 15 Gy stereotactic body radiation by 4 weeks.

Assay used: immunoSEQ multiplex PCR; TCRdb lists only in-frame clones, some missing. The sample includes 70,000 or so clones, around 76% of them seen just once. Germline CDR1 is SNHLY and CDR2 is FYNNEI. The CDR3 contains 13 residues. Between the trimmed V and J ends, which lost 11 bases and 3 bases, there was a span of 14 bases. Study results and limitations: In blood, top tumor clones expanded by 2 weeks, shrinking by 4.

This TCR was sampled from a man between 60 and 70 years old with renal cell carcinoma. This material consisted of blood, taken from a patient whose treatment included radiotherapy and nephrectomy. The chain combines TRBV2 with TRBJ1-5; D is perhaps TRBD1 (6 bases). The CDR3 is CAGKTGPNQPQHF. The CDR3 DNA reads TGTGCCGGAAAGACAGGACCCAATCAGCCCCAGCATTTT.